This TCR beta chain was profiled in a study of cytomegalovirus exposure and HLA in healthy donors. The PCR employed 60 Vbeta primers together with 13 Jbeta primers. Some clones are missing from TCRdb's copy, which holds only in-frame ones; the method was immunoSEQ multiplex PCR. Counted here are about 120,000 clones, over 60% occurring once; the ten biggest clones make up 9.5% to 13%. CDR3 length: 15 amino acids. Germline CDR1 and CDR2: LNHDA and SQIVND (reference sequence). The ends lost 5 bases at V and 3 bases at J; junction bases unmatched: 9. This sequence joins TRBV19 and TRBJ1-2, with TRBD1 matching 7 bases. The receptor was isolated from a man in his forties in good health and CMV-seropositive. The sample consisted of PBMCs. CDR3 DNA: TGTGCCAGTAGTTTGGGACAGTGGCCCTACTATGGCTACACCTTC. It translates to CASSLGQWPYYGYTF. The full variable domain, rest sourced from reference TRBV19 and TRBJ1-2, is DGGITQSPKYLFRKEGQNVTLSCEQNLNHDAMYWYRQDPGQGLRLIYYSQIVNDFQKGDIAEGYSVSREKKESFPLTVTSAQKNPTAFYLCASSLGQWPYYGYTFGSGTRLTVV.